One and the same sample provided the 27 T cell receptor beta chains below, sequenced in a study of OX40 agonist ivuxolimab in advanced cancers. Repertoires were generated with immunoSEQ multiplex PCR, while TCRdb's copy carries only in-frame clones and drops some. The sample shows tens of thousands of clones, about 90% of them seen only once. The sequenced sample was CD4+ or CD8+ T cells sorted from blood, obtained in a trial of the OX40 agonist ivuxolimab. The receptor source for this set is an adult with an advanced solid tumor such as melanoma, head and neck, liver or kidney cancer.

In nucleotides, the CDR3 is TGTGCCAGCAGTGAATCTCCAGGGCGAGCCCGAGCGGCTGAAGCTTTCTTT. Its translation is CASSESPGRARAAEAFF. The chain is built from TRBV6-1 and TRBJ1-1; D is possibly TRBD1 (5 bases). V lost 2 bases, J lost 6 bases, and 22 bases lay in between. Germline-derived CDR1 and CDR2 are MNHNS and SASEGT. The CDR3 is 17 residues long.

The V call is TRBV10-2, the J call TRBJ2-1, with 7 positions matching TRBD1. Looked up from germline, CDR1 is WSHSY and CDR2 is SAAADI. The CDR3 length is 14 residues. J lost 0 bases, V lost 8 bases, and 4 bases had no gene match. CDR3 sequence reads: CASEGASSYNEQFF. CDR3 bases: TGCGCCAGCGAGGGGGCAAGCTCCTACAATGAGCAGTTCTTC.

This chain uses TRBV7-9 with TRBJ2-1; possible D gene TRBD1, 5 bases. Germline V CDR1 and CDR2: SEHNR, FQNEAQ (reference sequence). This CDR3 spans 12 amino acids. V lost 1 base, J lost 7 bases, and 5 bases lay in between. The CDR3 sequence: CASSLGTNEQFF. CDR3 coding DNA: TGTGCCAGCAGCTTAGGGACAAATGAGCAGTTCTTC.

This chain links TRBV27 with TRBJ2-5; D is ambiguous. Near its end, the DNA agrees better with TRBJ2-7, so the J call may be wrong. CDR1 and CDR2 (germline): MNHEY, SMNVEV (reference sequence). This CDR3 has 12 amino acids. This CDR3 is CASQGTSYEQYF. CDR3 DNA sequence: TGTGCCAGCCAAGGCACCTCCTACGAGCAGTACTTC.

This clone was seen a single time. V gene TRBV30 combines with J gene TRBJ2-7; D not certain. In germline, CDR1 is GTSNPN, CDR2 SVGIG (reference sequence). The ends were cut back, 0 bases at V and 3 bases at J, with 9 bases in the middle. CDR3 length equals 13 residues. The CDR3 DNA sequence: TGTGCCTGGAGTGTAGACCTAAACTACGAGCAGTACTTC. This translates into CAWSVDLNYEQYF. Full variable domain (remainder filled in from reference TRBV30 and TRBJ2-7): SQTIHQWPATLVQPVGSPLSLECTVEGTSNPNLYWYRQAAGRGLQLLFYSVGIGQISSEVPQNLSASRPQDRQFILSSKKLLLSDSGFYLCAWSVDLNYEQYFGPGTRLTVT.

The V gene is TRBV4-1, the J gene TRBJ1-2, with D unclear. The CDR3 is 14 amino acids. Germline CDR1 reads MGHRA; CDR2 reads YSYEKL. Trimming left V 4 bases short and J 4 bases short, with 13 bases between. The CDR3 bases are TGCGCCAGCAGCCCAAGCTCAGGCGTCTATGGCTACACCTTC. Its protein is CASSPSSGVYGYTF.

The chain has TRBV5-8 and TRBJ1-3; D uncertain. The germline V gene has CDR1 SGHTS and CDR2 YDEGEE. The CDR3 contains 15 residues. The V gene lost 4 bases and the J gene lost 0 bases, with 11 bases spanning the gap. As DNA, the CDR3 is TGTGCCAGCAGCCTCGGTCGTTTCTCTGGAAACACCATATATTTT. Translated: CASSLGRFSGNTIYF.

The V and J genes are TRBV5-1 and TRBJ1-1; D might be TRBD1 (5 bases). Germline V gives CDR1 SGHRS, CDR2 YFSETQ. V lost 1 base and J 0 bases, leaving 13 bases between the germline ends. The length of the CDR3 is 16 residues. The CDR3 sequence is CASSLSGANLNTEAFF. The CDR3 DNA is TGCGCCAGCAGCTTGTCCGGGGCCAACTTGAACACTGAAGCTTTCTTT.

V is TRBV7-9 and J is TRBJ1-1; D is possibly TRBD1 (5 bases). The CDR3 totals 14 residues. Germline V gives CDR1 SEHNR, CDR2 FQNEAQ (reference sequence). V was clipped by 3 bases and J by 11 bases, with 19 bases between them. The CDR3 reads CASSFKGGGRRAFF. The CDR3 DNA reads as TGTGCCAGCAGCTTCAAGGGTGGGGGACGTCGGGCTTTCTTT.

The rearrangement joins TRBV4-1 to TRBJ2-1; D is uncertain. The V and J ends lost 1 base and 9 bases respectively, with 4 bases between them. Germline V lookup: CDR1 MGHRA, CDR2 YSYEKL. This CDR3 comprises 11 residues. CDR3 bases: TGCGCCAGCAGCCAAGGTGGTGAGCAGTTCTTC. Translated, it gives CASSQGGEQFF.

On this clone itself: A read error may account for a junction end that differs from germline. V usage is TRBV7-7 and J usage is TRBJ1-1; tentatively, D is TRBD1 (5 bases). Germline V gene data show CDR1 as SSHAT and CDR2 as FNYEAQ (reference sequence). This CDR3 is 13 amino acids long. CDR3 sequence (DNA): TGTGCTAGCAGCTTCAACCGGGACGCTGAAGCTTTCTTT. Translated, it gives CASSFNRDAEAFF.

The chain carries TRBV6-1 and TRBJ1-1; D is unresolved. CDR3 length: 14 amino acids. Germline lookup yields CDR1 MNHNS and CDR2 SASEGT. V gave up 6 bases and J gave up 0 bases, with 11 bases separating them. CDR3 amino acids: CASSQTPMNTEAFF. For the CDR3, the DNA is TGTGCCAGCAGCCAGACGCCTATGAACACTGAAGCTTTCTTT.

V usage is TRBV6-6 and J usage is TRBJ2-1; D gene unclear. The V end lost 10 bases, the J end lost 4 bases, and 20 bases lay between the germline ends. Germline V lookup: CDR1 MNHNY, CDR2 SVGAGI (reference sequence). The CDR3 runs 15 residues. The CDR3 loop reads CATSSRSAEYNEQFF. The CDR3 nucleotides read TGTGCCACCAGCTCCCGATCCGCCGAATACAATGAGCAGTTCTTC.

The chain recombines TRBV6-6 with TRBJ2-7; D possibly matches TRBD1 or TRBD2 (5 bases each). In germline, CDR1 is MNHNY, CDR2 SVGAGI (reference sequence). Trimming removed 6 bases from V and 4 bases from J, with 13 bases in between. The CDR3 has 13 residues. In DNA, the CDR3 is TGTGCCAGCAGGGGGCTCGGGGCATACGAGCAGTACTTC. Residues: CASRGLGAYEQYF.

The V call is TRBV5-4, the J call TRBJ2-7, with D possibly TRBD2 on 6 matching bases. Germline V gives CDR1 SGHNT, CDR2 YYREEE (reference sequence). This CDR3 has 15 residues. V lost 0 bases and J 3 bases, leaving 13 bases between the germline ends. The CDR3 sequence is CASSLAGTLNYEQYF. CDR3 sequence (DNA): TGTGCCAGCAGCTTGGCCGGGACTTTGAACTACGAGCAGTACTTC.

The V and J genes are TRBV15 and TRBJ2-6; D gene uncertain. Trimming left V 9 bases short and J 0 bases short, with 3 bases between. The CDR3 contains 12 residues. CDR1 is LNHNV, CDR2 YYDKDF, per germline (reference sequence). The CDR3 coding sequence is TGTGCCACGAGCTCTGGGGCCAACGTCCTGACTTTC. This sequence encodes CATSSGANVLTF.

V usage is TRBV6-1 and J usage is TRBJ2-3; a possible D gene is TRBD1 (6 bases). Germline CDR1 MNHNS, CDR2 SASEGT. The V gene lost 8 bases and the J gene lost 1 base, with 10 bases spanning the gap. The CDR3 consists of 13 residues. The chain's CDR3 is CASGGRGTDTQYF. The CDR3 coding sequence is TGTGCCAGCGGGGGCAGGGGCACAGATACGCAGTATTTT.

This clone is a singleton in its sample. The V call is TRBV13, the J call TRBJ2-7; 9 bases fit TRBD2. J lost 3 bases, V lost 5 bases, and 5 bases had no gene match. The CDR3 is 14 amino acids. The germline CDR1 and CDR2 sequences are PRHDT and FYEKMQ (reference sequence). CDR3 sequence (DNA): TGTGCCAGCAGCACAGGACTAGCGATCTACGAGCAGTACTTC. Amino acids: CASSTGLAIYEQYF.

The rearrangement uses TRBV6-5 and TRBJ2-7; D is perhaps TRBD1 (7 bases). Germline values: CDR1 MNHEY, CDR2 SVGAGI. The length of the CDR3 is 14 residues. Trimming shortened V by 11 bases and J by 1 base, and 18 bases separated the two germline ends. CDR3 sequence (DNA): TGTGCCGCGGGGTCGCGGACAGGATCCTACGAGCAGTACTTC. Amino acid sequence: CAAGSRTGSYEQYF.

The CDR3 DNA reads TGTGCCAGCAGCGTAGCCAGGAGGAGTGAAGCTTTCTTT. As protein: CASSVARRSEAFF. The V and J genes are TRBV9 and TRBJ1-1; D unclear. This CDR3 spans 13 amino acids. The germline V and J ends were trimmed by 0 bases and 7 bases, with 10 bases remaining between them. Germline V CDR1 and CDR2: SGDLS, YYNGEE.

The V call is TRBV7-9, the J call TRBJ1-1, with 9 bases identical to TRBD1. Losses at the gene ends were 4 bases for V and 7 bases for J; bases not matched to a gene: 4. The germline gives CDR1 SEHNR, CDR2 FQNEAQ (reference sequence). The CDR3 has 13 amino acids. CDR3 nucleotides: TGTGCCAGCAGCTCCGGGACAGGGTTTGAAGCTTTCTTT. Its protein product is CASSSGTGFEAFF.

The chain recombines TRBV7-9 with TRBJ2-7, with TRBD1 matching over 7 bases. The CDR3 loop spans 12 amino acids. Germline lookup yields CDR1 SEHNR and CDR2 FQNEAQ (reference sequence). With V trimmed by 5 bases and J by 4 bases, 2 bases remained unmatched. CDR3 sequence reads: CASSPTGYEQYF. The DNA of the CDR3 is TGTGCCAGCAGCCCGACAGGGTACGAGCAGTACTTC.

This chain connects TRBV23-1 to TRBJ2-7; D gene uncertain. TRBV23-1 is designated an ORF whose function remains uncertain. This CDR3 region has 11 residues. Trimming removed 7 bases at V and 2 bases at J, with 6 bases between. CDR3 nucleotides: TGCGCCAGCAAGTCCCCCTACGAGCAGTACTTC. It specifies CASKSPYEQYF.

This clone was detected only once. CDR3 protein: CASSIVGQGGQPQHF. The CDR3 coding sequence is TGTGCCAGTAGTATAGTTGGACAGGGGGGTCAGCCCCAGCATTTT. This chain connects TRBV19 to TRBJ1-5, with 10 bases lining up with TRBD1. From germline, CDR1 is LNHDA and CDR2 SQIVND (reference sequence). The CDR3 totals 15 residues. After removal of 1 base from V and 6 bases from J, the junction contained 3 bases not matched to a gene.

This chain connects TRBV7-9 to TRBJ1-1; D call uncertain. There are 14 residues in the CDR3. CDR1 is SEHNR, CDR2 FQNEAQ, per germline (reference sequence). Trimming took off 1 base at V and 0 bases at J, with 6 bases between the two ends. DNA for the CDR3: TGTGCCAGCAGCTTAGTAGTAGTGAACACTGAAGCTTTCTTT. Amino acid sequence: CASSLVVVNTEAFF.

The genes are TRBV5-4 and TRBJ2-2, with D perhaps matching TRBD1 (5 bases). The germline V and J ends were trimmed by 3 bases and 1 base, with 10 bases remaining between them. Per the germline V gene, CDR1 is SGHNT and CDR2 is YYREEE (reference sequence). The CDR3 is made up of 15 amino acids. For the CDR3, the DNA is TGTGCCAGCAGCTGGAAAGGGGAGAACACCGGGGAGCTGTTTTTT. Protein product: CASSWKGENTGELFF.

V gene TRBV27 combines with J gene TRBJ2-1; 11 bases are shared with TRBD2. The length of the CDR3 is 17 residues. CDR1 and CDR2 (germline): MNHEY, SMNVEV (reference sequence). V was clipped by 2 bases and J by 1 base; unmatched bases: 4. The CDR3 reads CASSLKGLAASYNEQFF. CDR3 bases: TGTGCCAGCAGTTTAAAGGGACTAGCGGCGTCCTACAATGAGCAGTTCTTC.